This TCR beta chain was observed in a study of T cell responses to AZD1222 COVID-19 vaccine. General observations from the study: Epitopes outside B.1.351 and B.1.1.7 mutated regions reportedly drew nearly half of spike TCRs. Spike-specific TCR breadth and depth grew following two AZD1222 doses.

V trimming: 3 bases; J trimming: 1 base; junction bases outside the gene matches: 10. The CDR3 is made up of 16 amino acids. Germline V gives CDR1 DFQATT, CDR2 SNEGSKA (reference sequence). In regard to this clone: As yet, its antigen is unknown.

TCRdb's copy holds only in-frame clones and misses some; the assay was immunoSEQ multiplex PCR. The sample lists about 160,000 clones, 85% to 90% occurring once. This specimen consisted of peripheral blood, obtained on day 0 of AZD1222 vaccination. This sequence joins TRBV20-1 and TRBJ2-3, with TRBD2 matching 7 bases. The sequence derives from an adult in good health. CDR3 DNA sequence: TGCAGTGCTAGTCCACTGACTAGCAGGGGCACAGATACGCAGTATTTT. Protein sequence: CSASPLTSRGTDTQYF.